The sequence of this TCR beta chain was determined in a study of CD8 T cells in Susac syndrome. Regarding the study as a whole: Clonal CD8+ expansion in Susac was highest in TEMRA cells and active patients.

Random hexamers were used to reverse transcribe roughly 0.5 to 1 ug of RNA. TCRdb reprocessed the immunoSEQ multiplex PCR reads via MiXCR and lists one record per CDR3 protein. The sample carries around 170,000 distinct CDR3 sequences, 95% recorded once. This CDR3 spans 16 amino acids. Germline loops: CDR1 SGHAT, CDR2 FQNNGV. Trimming cost V 5 bases and J 2 bases; bases outside gene matches: 6. Concerning this clonotype: Its target is not known.

The sequencing sample was made of CD8+ T cells from PBMCs. This TCR derives from a human donor with Susac syndrome. The chain links TRBV11-2 to TRBJ2-2, with 9 bases that match TRBD2. The CDR3 sequence: CASSPLAGVNTGELFF. CDR3 coding DNA: TGTGCCAGCAGCCCTTTAGCGGGAGTAAACACCGGGGAGCTGTTTTTT.